This T cell receptor beta chain was retrieved from a study of shared clonotypes between healthy human individuals. General study points: Researchers sampled blood only, noting tissue repertoires likely differ. Incomplete sequencing of sorted subsets was indicated by rarefaction despite large depth. As a rule, naive subsets had a larger estimated richness than memory subsets.

Clones were read by immunoSEQ multiplex PCR, and TCRdb kept only the in-frame ones, dropping some. This table holds 180,000 or so clones, roughly 91% found once. About this clone itself: Its antigen is undetermined.

Donors comprised only Caucasian adults living in Nashville, Tennessee. CDR3 length: 15 amino acids. Unmatched junction bases numbered 9, after V lost 5 bases and J lost 2 bases. Per the germline V gene, CDR1 is SGHRS and CDR2 is YFSETQ. This sequence was found in a woman in her thirties in good health. The chain joins TRBV5-1 to TRBJ1-1; 7 nucleotides line up with TRBD1. Material for sequencing was naive CD4+ T cells sorted from blood. The subset is: CD45RA+ positively selected. CDR3 loop: CASREGQPINTEAFF. The CDR3 DNA reads as TGCGCCAGCAGGGAGGGACAGCCAATTAACACTGAAGCTTTCTTT.